Reported below is one T cell receptor (beta chain). Other DNA sequences in this sample translate to the same CDR3. This CDR3 has 12 amino acids. V was shortened by 1 base and J by 6 bases, with 5 bases between the two germline ends. These data come from a study of blood T cell repertoires in COVID-19. Study summary: The origin of the acute and convalescent COVID-19 samples was the United States, Italy and Spain.

Sequenced by immunoSEQ multiplex PCR; TCRdb stores in-frame clones only, minus some. The sample contains approximately 270,000 clones, approximately 88% of which appear only once. The chain employs TRBV12-3 or TRBV12-4 and TRBJ2-3; D remains ambiguous. This TCR derives from a man aged 50 to 60 with acute or convalescent COVID-19. Source material: peripheral blood. The CDR3 coding sequence is TGTGCCAGCAGTTTAGGAGCGGATACGCAGTATTTT. Protein product: CASSLGADTQYF.